Below are 13 T cell receptor beta chains sequenced from a single sample in a study of identical twins. TCRdb reprocessed the 5' RACE reads via MiXCR and lists one record per CDR3 protein. Altogether 500,000 to 550,000 distinct CDR3 sequences are present, about 20% being singletons, with the ten largest covering around 0.9%. These records were also assigned to another study, of T cells expressing NK-cell markers.

The material sequenced was CD4+ T cells sorted from blood. Receptor source: a woman between 18 and 29 years old in good health.

This clonotype was recorded a few times. The J gene is TRBJ2-1, the V gene TRBV30, with 7 bases aligning to TRBD2. The CDR3 spans 13 residues. The J segment lost 12 bases and the V segment lost 3 bases, leaving 11 bases of the junction unmatched. The germline gives CDR1 GTSNPN, CDR2 SVGIG (reference sequence). Here the CDR3 DNA reads TGTGCCTGGAGCCACCAGGCCAGCGGGGTGCAGTTCTTC. It codes for CAWSHQASGVQFF.

This clonotype was counted a few times. The V and J genes are TRBV5-1 and TRBJ2-5; 10 bases line up with TRBD2. V gave up 0 bases and J gave up 1 base; unmatched junction bases: 3. There are 16 residues in the CDR3. Germline-derived CDR1 and CDR2 are SGHRS and YFSETQ. The CDR3 here is CASSLGTSGLQETQYF. DNA for the CDR3: TGCGCCAGCAGCTTGGGGACTAGCGGACTCCAAGAGACCCAGTACTTC.

There are a few counts of this clonotype. This chain uses TRBV20-1 with TRBJ2-5; the D is unclear. With 3 bases removed from V and 2 bases from J, the gap between germline ends came to 10 bases. The CDR3 runs to 13 residues. From germline, CDR1 is DFQATT and CDR2 SNEGSKA (reference sequence). DNA for the CDR3: TGCAGTGCTAGTTGGCAGAAACAAGAGACCCAGTACTTC. Amino acid sequence: CSASWQKQETQYF.

A few counts support this clonotype. In nucleotides, the CDR3 is TGTGCCAGCAGCCCCCTACTTAGACGCACCACAGATACGCAGTATTTT. Translation gives CASSPLLRRTTDTQYF. The rearrangement joins TRBV12-3 or TRBV12-4 to TRBJ2-3; D is unresolved. The ends were cut back, 6 bases at V and 2 bases at J, with 18 bases in the middle. The CDR3 contains 16 residues.

This chain connects TRBV20-1 to TRBJ1-1; D possibly corresponds to TRBD1 (5 bases). V was pared by 6 bases and J by 11 bases, with 22 bases between. Germline-derived CDR1 and CDR2 are DFQATT and SNEGSKA (reference sequence). CDR3 length equals 13 residues. The CDR3 spells CSATGTGRDLAFF. As DNA, the CDR3 is TGCAGTGCCACCGGGACGGGGAGGGATCTGGCTTTCTTT.

This sequence joins TRBV20-1 and TRBJ2-7, with D unresolved. The germline gives CDR1 DFQATT, CDR2 SNEGSKA (reference sequence). The CDR3 runs to 13 residues. The V end lost 3 bases, the J end lost 3 bases, and 12 bases lay between the germline ends. CDR3 in DNA: TGCAGTGCTAGTGGTCGGGTAGTCTACGAGCAGTACTTC. Amino acid sequence: CSASGRVVYEQYF.

There are many counts of this clonotype. The chain carries TRBV7-9 and TRBJ1-1; D unclear. V was clipped by 5 bases and J by 2 bases, with 9 bases between them. The V gene's germline CDR1 is SEHNR and CDR2 FQNEAQ (reference sequence). This CDR3 region has 13 residues. CDR3 in amino acids: CASSTHINTEAFF. The CDR3 DNA follows: TGTGCCAGCAGCACCCACATAAACACTGAAGCTTTCTTT. Full variable domain (rest looked up from reference TRBV7-9 and TRBJ1-1): DTGVSQNPRHKITKRGQNVTFRCDPISEHNRLYWYRQTLGQGPEFLTYFQNEAQLEKSRLLSDRFSAERPKGSFSTLEIQRTEQGDSAMYLCASSTHINTEAFFGQGTRLTVV.

This chain uses TRBV12-3 or TRBV12-4 with TRBJ2-1, with 14 bases aligning to TRBD2. This CDR3 contains 18 residues. CDR3 sequence reads: CTCSIGTSGSGLANEQFF. The CDR3 DNA reads TGTACCTGCAGCATCGGGACTAGCGGGAGTGGTCTAGCGAATGAGCAGTTCTTC.

CDR3 DNA: TGTGCCAGCAGGGGACGGAACTACGAGCAGTACTTC. This translates into CASRGRNYEQYF. This sequence joins TRBV25-1 and TRBJ2-7; the D call may be TRBD1 or TRBD2 (5 bases each). Germline V lookup: CDR1 MGHDK, CDR2 SYGVNS. The germline V and J ends were trimmed by 6 bases and 3 bases, with 9 bases remaining between them. This CDR3 contains 12 residues.

V is TRBV5-1 and J is TRBJ1-6, with D possibly matching TRBD1 (5 bases). The CDR3 has 15 residues. The V gene lost 4 bases and the J gene lost 9 bases, with 17 bases spanning the gap. Germline V gives CDR1 SGHRS, CDR2 YFSETQ. CDR3 nucleotides: TGCGCCAGCAGCGGAGGGGCAGAGAGTAGTTCACCCCTCCACTTT. This gives the protein CASSGGAESSSPLHF.

The V and J genes are TRBV6-2 or TRBV6-3 and TRBJ2-1, with D uncertain. Trimming left V 8 bases short and J 4 bases short, with 9 bases between. Germline values: CDR1 MNHEY, CDR2 SVGEGT. This CDR3 is built from 12 residues. CDR3 in DNA: TGTGCCAGCCAGACTCGATACAATGAGCAGTTCTTC. Protein product: CASQTRYNEQFF.

A few counts support this clonotype. Here the CDR3 DNA reads TGTGCCAGCAGCTTTACGACTCATGAGCAGTTCTTC. Translation gives CASSFTTHEQFF. V usage is TRBV7-2 and J usage is TRBJ2-1; D is unclear. The CDR3 length is 12 residues. The V gene lost 3 bases and the J gene lost 8 bases, with 8 bases spanning the gap. Germline V CDR1 and CDR2: SGHTA, FQGNSA.

The chain joins TRBV7-2 to TRBJ2-1; no definite D call. The CDR3 has 11 amino acids. In germline, CDR1 is SGHTA, CDR2 FQGNSA. Trimming stripped 3 bases from V and 8 bases from J, with 5 bases between. Written as DNA, the CDR3 is TGTGCCAGCAGCTTTCAGTATGAGCAGTTCTTC. Protein sequence: CASSFQYEQFF.